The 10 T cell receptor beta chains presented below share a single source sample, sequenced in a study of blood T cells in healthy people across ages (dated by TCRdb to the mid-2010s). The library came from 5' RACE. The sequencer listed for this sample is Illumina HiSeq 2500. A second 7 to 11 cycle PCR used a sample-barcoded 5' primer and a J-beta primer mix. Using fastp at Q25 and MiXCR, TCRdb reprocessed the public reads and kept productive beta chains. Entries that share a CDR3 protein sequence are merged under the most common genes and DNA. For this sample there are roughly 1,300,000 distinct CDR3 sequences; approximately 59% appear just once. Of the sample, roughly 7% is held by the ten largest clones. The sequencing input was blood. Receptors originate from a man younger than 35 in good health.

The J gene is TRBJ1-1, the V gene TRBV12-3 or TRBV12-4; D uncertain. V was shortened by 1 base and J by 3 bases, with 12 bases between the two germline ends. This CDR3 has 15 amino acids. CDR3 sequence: CASSLVRGFHTEAFF. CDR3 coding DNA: TGTGCCAGCAGTTTAGTACGAGGGTTCCACACTGAAGCTTTCTTT.

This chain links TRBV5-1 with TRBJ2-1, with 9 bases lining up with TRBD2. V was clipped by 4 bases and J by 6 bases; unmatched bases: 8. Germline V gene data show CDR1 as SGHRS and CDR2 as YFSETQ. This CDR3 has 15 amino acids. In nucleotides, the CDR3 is TGCGCCAGCAGCGCCACTAGCGGGCCTTCCAATGAGCAGTTCTTC. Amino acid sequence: CASSATSGPSNEQFF.

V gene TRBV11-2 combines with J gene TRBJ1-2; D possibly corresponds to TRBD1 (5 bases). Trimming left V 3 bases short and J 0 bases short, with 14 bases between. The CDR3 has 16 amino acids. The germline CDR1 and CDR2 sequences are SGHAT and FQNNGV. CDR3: CASSLTRAGPNYGYTF. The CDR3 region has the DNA TGTGCCAGCAGCTTGACGCGGGCAGGGCCTAACTATGGCTACACCTTC.

The CDR3 DNA sequence: TGTGCCAGCAGTCCCCGATCAGGAGCGTTCACCGGGGAGCTGTTTTTT. It translates to CASSPRSGAFTGELFF. This rearrangement joins TRBV12-3 or TRBV12-4 to TRBJ2-2; D is ambiguous. V lost 5 bases and J lost 4, with 17 bases in between. The CDR3 totals 16 residues.

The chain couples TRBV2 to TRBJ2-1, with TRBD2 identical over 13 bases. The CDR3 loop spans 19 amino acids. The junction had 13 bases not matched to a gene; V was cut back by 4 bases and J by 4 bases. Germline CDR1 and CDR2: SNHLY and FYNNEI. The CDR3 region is CASSGPTSGRAFGYNEQFF. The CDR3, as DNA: TGTGCCAGCAGTGGGCCCACTAGCGGGAGGGCCTTCGGGTACAATGAGCAGTTCTTC.

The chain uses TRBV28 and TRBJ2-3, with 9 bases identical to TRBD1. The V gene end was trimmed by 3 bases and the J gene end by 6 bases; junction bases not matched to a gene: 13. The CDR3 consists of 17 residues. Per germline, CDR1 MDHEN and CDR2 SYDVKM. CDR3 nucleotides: TGTGCCAGCAGTTTGGACAGGGGAGATCTATATTTGGATACGCAGTATTTT. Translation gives CASSLDRGDLYLDTQYF.

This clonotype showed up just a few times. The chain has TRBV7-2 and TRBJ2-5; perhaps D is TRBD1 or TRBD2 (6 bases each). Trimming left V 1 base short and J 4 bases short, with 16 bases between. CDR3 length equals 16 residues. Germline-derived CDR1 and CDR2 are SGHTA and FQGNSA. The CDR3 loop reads CASSLVGSEGGETQYF. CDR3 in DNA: TGTGCCAGCAGCTTAGTTGGTTCGGAGGGGGGAGAGACCCAGTACTTC.

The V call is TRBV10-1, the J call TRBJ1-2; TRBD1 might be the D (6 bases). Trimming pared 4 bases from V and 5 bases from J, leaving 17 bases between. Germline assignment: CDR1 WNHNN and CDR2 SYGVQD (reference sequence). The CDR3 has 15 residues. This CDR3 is CASSAVIGQQYGYTF. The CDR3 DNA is TGCGCCAGCAGTGCGGTTATCGGACAGCAGTATGGCTACACCTTC.

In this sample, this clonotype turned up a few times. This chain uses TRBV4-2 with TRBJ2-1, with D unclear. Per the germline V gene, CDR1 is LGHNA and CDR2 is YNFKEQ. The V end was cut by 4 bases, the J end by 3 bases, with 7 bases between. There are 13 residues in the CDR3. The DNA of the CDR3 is TGTGCCAGCAGCCCTGATAACTACAATGAGCAGTTCTTC. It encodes CASSPDNYNEQFF.

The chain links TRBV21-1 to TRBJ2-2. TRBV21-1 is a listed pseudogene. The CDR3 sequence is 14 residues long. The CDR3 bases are TGTGCCAGCAGCAAATGCACGAACACCGGGGAGCTGTTTTTT. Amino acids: CASSKCTNTGELFF.